This entry concerns a single T cell receptor (beta chain). The sample belongs to a study of blood T cell repertoires in COVID-19. Overall study context: The origin of the acute and convalescent COVID-19 samples was the United States, Italy and Spain. In each case, the material was cDNA or gDNA derived from T cells, B-cell-depleted T cells, or PBMCs.

Authors' methods: Reference gene primer amplification in the assay estimated nucleated cell counts. Assay: immunoSEQ multiplex PCR; the TCRdb copy retains only in-frame clones and omits some. The DNA was the basis for D and trimming; V, J and clone size are from that table. The table includes fewer than 350,000 clones, 81% detected once. Sequencing input: peripheral blood. The clonotype originates from a woman in her sixties with active or convalescent COVID-19.

The CDR3 sequence is CASSPQGQGKGYTF. In DNA form, the CDR3 reads TGTGCCAGCAGCCCTCAGGGACAGGGGAAGGGCTACACCTTC. The chain carries TRBV3-1 (or the pseudogene TRBV3-2) and TRBJ1-2; 10 bases match TRBD1. The CDR3 runs to 14 residues. The J segment lost 8 bases and the V segment lost 4 bases, leaving 7 bases of the junction unmatched. Per germline, CDR1 LGHDT and CDR2 YNNKEL (reference sequence).